Below, 5 T cell receptor beta chains from the same sample are listed, as sequenced in a study of regulatory T cells in long-lasting Graves disease. Investigators prepared the TCR beta libraries by applying iRepertoire HTBI primers and Arm-PCR of CDR3 regions. TCRdb redid the calling of the multiplex PCR reads with MiXCR, one entry per CDR3 protein. The repertoire holds approximately 470,000 distinct CDR3 sequences, with under 20% as singletons. Time point denoted: newly diagnosed GD, antithyroid drugs for less than 3 months. There was RNA extracted from PBMCs, and the TCR library was made from it. These data were also filed under a second study, of T cells in Graves' hyperthyroidism and ophthalmopathy.

This specimen was peripheral blood mononuclear cells (PBMCs), taken at new diagnosis, from a patient treated with antithyroid drugs. These receptor sequences come from a man aged 40-49 years with Graves disease.

The V and J genes are TRBV10-3 and TRBJ1-2; D not resolved. V was shortened by 3 bases and J by 0 bases, with 11 bases between the two germline ends. This CDR3 has 15 amino acids. Germline V gene lookup returns CDR1 ENHRY and CDR2 SYGVKD. CDR3 sequence (DNA): TGTGCCATCAGTGATCGGTCAGGAGCTAACTATGGCTACACCTTC. Translated, it gives CAISDRSGANYGYTF.

This clonotype occurred many times. J is TRBJ2-3 and V is TRBV3-1, with no clear D. The CDR3 extends over 15 amino acids. V lost 2 bases to trimming and J lost 2 bases, with 11 bases between them. Germline V gene lookup returns CDR1 LGHDT and CDR2 YNNKEL (reference sequence). CDR3 sequence (DNA): TGTGCCAGCAGCCAACCAGGCCTACCCACAGATACGCAGTATTTT. Protein sequence: CASSQPGLPTDTQYF.

This clonotype was seen only a few times. The DNA of the CDR3 is TGTGCCAGCAGTCCACCGGGACAGGGGGCAACCTACACCTTC. Translation: CASSPPGQGATYTF. The rearrangement uses TRBV12-3 or TRBV12-4 and TRBJ1-2, with 12 nucleotides matching TRBD1. V lost 5 bases to trimming and J lost 10 bases; unmatched junction nucleotides: 8. The CDR3 runs 14 residues.

This clonotype has ten or more counts. This chain connects TRBV6-1 to TRBJ2-7; possibly TRBD1 for D (6 bases). V was clipped by 6 bases and J by 6 bases, with 12 bases between them. The CDR3 spans 12 residues. Germline CDR1 MNHNS, CDR2 SASEGT. The CDR3 loop reads CASSPKGVEQYF. The DNA for the CDR3 is TGTGCCAGCAGCCCGAAGGGGGTCGAGCAGTACTTC.

This clonotype appeared a few times. V usage is TRBV27 and J usage is TRBJ2-5; TRBD2 is a possible D gene (6 bases). Per germline, CDR1 MNHEY and CDR2 SMNVEV (reference sequence). Trimming shortened V by 3 bases and J by 6 bases, and 17 bases separated the two germline ends. The CDR3 consists of 15 residues. The CDR3 here is CASSLEGSRVKTQYF. The CDR3 DNA reads as TGTGCCAGCAGTTTGGAGGGCTCTCGTGTGAAGACCCAGTACTTC.